The T cell receptor (beta chain) described here comes from a study of T-cell memory formation after mild COVID-19. TCRdb fed the 5' RACE reads into MiXCR, producing one record per CDR3 protein. The data show hundreds of thousands of distinct CDR3 sequences, less than 25% seen once. This CDR3 contains 16 residues. The junction had 11 bases not matched to a gene; V was cut back by 1 base and J by 8 bases. CDR1 DFQATT and CDR2 SNEGSKA come from the germline V gene (reference sequence). Material for sequencing was PBMCs or a T cell subset sorted from them (not recorded which). The chain couples TRBV20-1 to TRBJ1-4; TRBD1 matches at 9 bases. The clonotype originates from an adult woman who had mild COVID-19 (a few samples of this study predate the infection). Cell type and time point are not known. This CDR3 is CSARVLPRDRAEKLFF. Written as DNA, the CDR3 is TGCAGTGCTAGAGTACTCCCCCGGGACAGGGCAGAAAAACTGTTTTTT.